The 9 T cell receptor beta chains below come from one sample, sequenced in a study of cytomegalovirus exposure and HLA in healthy donors. PCR involved 60 Vbeta and 13 Jbeta primers. Profiled with immunoSEQ multiplex PCR; TCRdb holds only in-frame clones, not every one. The sample carries 70,000 to 100,000 clones, approximately 61% recorded once. The material sequenced was PBMCs. The receptors shown here come from a woman aged 50 to 65 in good health and CMV-seropositive.

The chain combines TRBV9 with TRBJ1-3, with D maybe TRBD1 (6 bases). The germline CDR1 and CDR2 sequences are SGDLS and YYNGEE. The ends were cut back, 0 bases at V and 3 bases at J, with 16 bases in the middle. The CDR3 is 17 residues long. This CDR3 reads CASSVAPTGTSGNTIYF. The CDR3 DNA is TGTGCCAGCAGCGTAGCCCCGACAGGCACCAGTGGAAACACCATATATTTT. Complete variable domain (other parts from reference TRBV9 and TRBJ1-3): DSGVTQTPKHLITATGQRVTLRCSPRSGDLSVYWYQQSLDQGLQFLIQYYNGEERAKGNILERFSAQQFPDLHSELNLSSLELGDSALYFCASSVAPTGTSGNTIYFGEGSWLTVV.

Comments on this clone: An end of the junction differs from the germline gene, which may be a read error. The chain combines TRBV7-9 with TRBJ1-2; D is possibly TRBD1 (6 bases). The germline V gene has CDR1 SEHNR and CDR2 FQNEAQ (reference sequence). CDR3 length: 17 amino acids. The CDR3 reads CSSSSSGRGRVPYGYTF. CDR3 coding DNA: TGTTCCAGCAGCTCTTCCGGTAGGGGGAGGGTTCCCTATGGCTACACCTTC.

V is TRBV2 and J is TRBJ2-3; D may be TRBD2 (5 bases). CDR1 is SNHLY and CDR2 is FYNNEI in the germline V gene. This CDR3 region has 14 residues. Trimming pared 4 bases from V and 3 bases from J, leaving 11 bases between. CDR3 sequence (DNA): TGTGCCAGCAGTGGGGGTGGCGGGACAGATACGCAGTATTTT. Translation: CASSGGGGTDTQYF.

This chain joins TRBV7-9 and TRBJ1-2, with D possibly matching TRBD1 (5 bases). Trimming took 7 bases from V and 4 from J, leaving 19 bases between them. Germline V CDR1 and CDR2: SEHNR, FQNEAQ (reference sequence). The CDR3 length is 15 residues. The chain's CDR3 is CASTPEGASSYGYTF. As DNA, the CDR3 is TGTGCCAGCACCCCCGAAGGGGCGAGTTCCTATGGCTACACCTTC.

Only a few counts were recorded for this clone. The chain carries TRBV6-6 and TRBJ1-2, with TRBD1 matching over 8 bases. Germline values: CDR1 MNHNY, CDR2 SVGAGI (reference sequence). The CDR3 totals 13 residues. J was trimmed by 2 bases and V by 6 bases; bases with no gene match: 2. CDR3 protein: CASRRDRNYGYTF. The CDR3 DNA reads as TGTGCCAGCAGGAGGGACAGGAACTATGGCTACACCTTC.

The chain joins TRBV5-1 to TRBJ1-5; no definite D call. V was shortened by 1 base and J by 5 bases, with 10 bases between the two germline ends. Germline CDR1 SGHRS, CDR2 YFSETQ. This CDR3 contains 14 residues. The DNA for the CDR3 is TGCGCCAGCAGCTTGAACAGCCAGGATCAGCCCCAGCATTTT. Its translation is CASSLNSQDQPQHF.

The chain combines TRBV4-2 with TRBJ1-1; a possible D gene is TRBD1 (5 bases). V dropped 2 bases and J dropped 1 base, with 11 bases sitting between them. CDR1 and CDR2 (germline): LGHNA, YNFKEQ. The CDR3 runs 15 residues. The CDR3 DNA is TGTGCCAGCAGCCAATTACTGACAGAGAACACTGAAGCTTTCTTT. Translated, it gives CASSQLLTENTEAFF.

The CDR3 region has the DNA TGTGCCAGCAGCTTACGGAAGGCTTCAGGGACTGAAGCTTTCTTT. Translation: CASSLRKASGTEAFF. The chain recombines TRBV7-9 with TRBJ1-1, with D maybe TRBD1 (5 bases). V lost 2 bases, J lost 5 bases, and 15 bases lay in between. CDR1 and CDR2 (germline): SEHNR, FQNEAQ (reference sequence). This CDR3 comprises 15 residues.

Turning to this clone: Other nucleotide sequences in the sample specify the same CDR3. The chain carries TRBV13 and TRBJ2-3; TRBD2 agrees at 10 bases. The CDR3 extends over 15 amino acids. V dropped 5 bases and J dropped 3; count of bases not matched to a gene: 5. Germline V gene sequence: CDR1 PRHDT, CDR2 FYEKMQ (reference sequence). CDR3 nucleotide sequence: TGTGCCAGCAGCCCGGGACTAGCGACTACAGATACGCAGTATTTT. Amino acid sequence: CASSPGLATTDTQYF.